This TCR beta chain was sequenced during a study of blood T cell repertoires in COVID-19. Study information: Some COVID-19 samples were acute and others convalescent; all came from the United States, Italy and Spain. T cells, B-cell-depleted T cells, or PBMCs supplied cDNA or gDNA.

Sequenced by immunoSEQ multiplex PCR; TCRdb stores in-frame clones only, minus some. The sample lists hundreds of thousands of clones, about 91% occurring once. Germline V gene lookup returns CDR1 SGHAT and CDR2 FQNNGV. The ends were cut back, 1 base at V and 2 bases at J, with 24 bases in the middle. The CDR3 spans 19 residues. The Seattle site enrolled patients during active infection and followed them longitudinally. This receptor was taken from a woman aged 25 to 39 with COVID-19, enrolled during active disease. The genes are TRBV11-2 and TRBJ2-7; D possibly corresponds to TRBD2 (5 bases). The specimen was peripheral blood. The CDR3 reads CASSLASTDWARGTYEQYF. The CDR3 DNA is TGTGCCAGCAGCTTAGCCTCTACGGACTGGGCACGGGGTACCTACGAGCAGTACTTC.